Listed below are T cell receptor beta chains from one sample, sequenced in a study of brain T cells in children with intractable seizures. TCRdb keeps only in-frame clones here, not all; method: immunoSEQ multiplex PCR. The top ten hold approximately 1.4% of the sample, which has 75,000 to 80,000 clones, under 95% seen once. The sequencing used peripheral blood, collected at surgery. Receptor source: a boy younger than two with tuberous sclerosis and intractable seizures. The CDR3 runs from the conserved cysteine through the conserved F or W. Fields, in order: clone size, J gene, D gene, V gene, CDR3 protein, CDR3 DNA. D genes are given only for firm matches. For some rows the clone size is stated as once, few or many, or as a class when expanded; others skip it.

>once|TRBJ2-2|-|TRBV5-1
CASSLDGSNTGELFF
TGCGCCAGCAGCTTGGACGGGAGTAACACCGGGGAGCTGTTTTTT
>-|TRBJ2-7|-|TRBV7-8
CASSLRRDGGEQYF
TGTGCCAGCAGCCTTCGAAGGGATGGTGGCGAGCAGTACTTC
>-|TRBJ2-3|TRBD1|TRBV5-5
CASSSRQGASTDTQYF
TGTGCCAGCAGCTCCCGACAGGGGGCTAGCACAGATACGCAGTATTTT
>-|TRBJ2-7|-|TRBV7-2
CASSLRSGRGNYEQYF
TGTGCCAGCAGCTTAAGGTCCGGTAGAGGTAACTACGAGCAGTACTTC
>-|TRBJ1-1|-|TRBV12-3/TRBV12-4
CASNFEGTEAFF
TGTGCCAGCAATTTTGAGGGCACTGAAGCTTTCTTT
>once|TRBJ1-1|-|TRBV2
CATRQGTMNTEAFF
TGTGCCACAAGGCAGGGGACCATGAACACTGAAGCTTTCTTT
>-|TRBJ2-1|-|TRBV6-5
CASRGQRDNEQFF
TGTGCCAGCAGGGGGCAGAGGGACAATGAGCAGTTCTTC
>-|TRBJ2-1|TRBD2|TRBV7-6
CASSPETSGGNNEQFF
TGTGCCAGCAGCCCCGAAACTAGCGGGGGGAACAATGAGCAGTTCTTC
>-|TRBJ1-1|TRBD1|TRBV9
CASSVVGTVNTEAFF
TGTGCCAGCAGCGTAGTAGGGACAGTGAACACTGAAGCTTTCTTT
>-|TRBJ2-5|-|TRBV11-2
CASSPGVRPYQETQYF
TGTGCCAGCAGCCCCGGGGTTCGGCCCTACCAAGAGACCCAGTACTTC
>-|TRBJ2-5|-|TRBV11-3
CASSPSARETQYF
TGTGCCAGCAGCCCCTCGGCACGGGAGACCCAGTACTTC
>-|TRBJ2-1|TRBD2|TRBV5-1
CASSLRTSGSNNEQFF
TGCGCCAGCAGCCTAAGGACTAGCGGGAGTAACAATGAGCAGTTCTTC
>once|TRBJ2-4|-|TRBV4-1
CASSQVSRWDIQYF
TGCGCCAGCAGCCAAGTTTCCAGATGGGACATTCAGTACTTC
>-|TRBJ2-7|-|TRBV5-4
CASSAASSYEQYF
TGTGCCAGCAGCGCAGCGTCCTCCTACGAGCAGTACTTC
>-|TRBJ2-5|-|TRBV9
CASSVGHKETQYF
TGTGCCAGCAGCGTAGGCCACAAAGAGACCCAGTACTTC
>-|TRBJ1-2|-|TRBV30
CAWGTDYYGYTF
TGTGCCTGGGGGACGGACTACTATGGCTACACCTTC
>few|TRBJ2-7|-|TRBV5-4
CASSFGQGTYEQYF
TGTGCCAGCAGCTTTGGTCAGGGGACCTACGAGCAGTACTTC
>-|TRBJ1-2|-|TRBV11-2
CASSSLRARYGYTF
TGTGCCAGCAGCTCCCTCCGCGCCCGCTATGGCTACACCTTC
>-|TRBJ2-7|-|TRBV29-1
CSVVEEPYEQYF
TGCAGCGTTGTGGAGGAGCCCTACGAGCAGTACTTC
>-|TRBJ2-1|TRBD2|TRBV5-6
CASSSPGLALNEQFF
TGTGCCAGCAGTTCACCGGGACTAGCGCTCAATGAGCAGTTCTTC
>-|TRBJ2-1|-|TRBV7-3
CASSPGGAGVRFF
TGTGCCAGCAGCCCGGGGGGCGCGGGGGTCCGGTTCTTC
>-|TRBJ2-7|TRBD2|TRBV4-2
CASSPRTSARSYEQYF
TGTGCCAGCAGCCCCAGGACTAGCGCCCGCTCCTACGAGCAGTACTTC
>-|TRBJ1-2|-|TRBV11-2
CASSSMGDGYTF
TGTGCCAGCAGCTCCATGGGGGATGGCTACACCTTC
>-|TRBJ2-2|-|TRBV12-3/TRBV12-4
CASSYNTGELFF
TGTGCCAGCAGTTACAACACCGGGGAGCTGTTTTTT
>few|TRBJ1-2|TRBD1|TRBV19
CASSIFGTVMNYGYTF
TGTGCCAGTAGTATATTCGGGACAGTCATGAACTATGGCTACACCTTC
>-|TRBJ2-3|TRBD2|TRBV30
CAWSVRTSRKPDTQYF
TGTGCCTGGAGTGTACGGACTAGCCGAAAGCCAGATACGCAGTATTTT
>-|TRBJ2-3|-|TRBV3-1/TRBV3-2
CASSQELSDTQYF
TGTGCCAGCAGCCAAGAATTGTCAGATACGCAGTATTTT
>-|TRBJ1-2|TRBD1|TRBV4-1
CASSQDLQGNYGYTF
TGCGCCAGCAGCCAAGATTTACAGGGGAACTATGGCTACACCTTC
>-|TRBJ1-2|-|TRBV19
CASIGGELSYGYTF
TGTGCCAGTATTGGAGGGGAACTTTCTTATGGCTACACCTTC
>-|TRBJ2-7|-|TRBV19
CASSSSILRGEQYF
TGTGCCAGTAGTTCATCGATCCTCAGGGGCGAGCAGTACTTC
>-|TRBJ1-2|-|TRBV7-8
CASSSGTNYGYTF
TGTGCCAGCAGCTCCGGGACAAACTATGGCTACACCTTC
>-|TRBJ2-3|-|TRBV5-6
CASSLLNTQYF
TGTGCCAGCAGCTTGTTGAATACGCAGTATTTT
>-|TRBJ2-3|-|TRBV30
CAWSPLEDTQYF
TGTGCCTGGAGTCCGTTAGAGGATACGCAGTATTTT
>-|TRBJ1-1|-|TRBV29-1
CSVRDTEAFF
TGCAGCGTCAGGGACACTGAAGCTTTCTTT
>once|TRBJ2-7|-|TRBV9
CASSPWNREDDEQYF
TGTGCCAGCAGCCCGTGGAACAGGGAGGACGACGAGCAGTACTTC
>-|TRBJ1-2|TRBD1|TRBV19
CAANAGGTNYGYTF
TGTGCCGCAAATGCAGGGGGCACTAACTATGGCTACACCTTC
>-|TRBJ2-1|-|TRBV24-1
CATSGSGGLNEQFF
TGTGCCACCAGTGGTTCAGGGGGGCTCAATGAGCAGTTCTTC
>-|TRBJ2-5|-|TRBV12-3/TRBV12-4
CASSPVRETQYF
TGTGCCAGCAGTCCGGTTCGAGAGACCCAGTACTTC
>-|TRBJ2-1|-|TRBV20-1
CSARVGYHPFF
TGCAGTGCTAGAGTGGGTTATCATCCGTTCTTC
>-|TRBJ2-7|-|TRBV29-1
CSVEVVLGSSYEQYF
TGCAGCGTTGAAGTAGTTCTGGGTTCCTCCTACGAGCAGTACTTC
>-|TRBJ2-6|TRBD1|TRBV5-8
CASSLVGQTGSGANVLTF
TGTGCCAGCAGCTTGGTGGGACAGACTGGCTCTGGGGCCAACGTCCTGACTTTC
>-|TRBJ2-7|-|TRBV12-3/TRBV12-4
CASSYQGFEQYF
TGTGCCAGCAGTTATCAGGGGTTCGAGCAGTACTTC
>-|TRBJ2-1|-|TRBV6-6
CASSYSGNYNEQFF
TGTGCCAGCAGTTACTCGGGTAACTACAATGAGCAGTTCTTC
>-|TRBJ2-7|TRBD2|TRBV5-1
CASTEGRGLAETYEQYF
TGCGCCAGCACAGAGGGACGGGGACTAGCGGAGACCTACGAGCAGTACTTC
>-|TRBJ1-2|-|TRBV12-3/TRBV12-4
CASSVTGDYGYTF
TGTGCCAGCAGTGTGACAGGCGATTATGGCTACACCTTC
>-|TRBJ2-2|TRBD1|TRBV5-1
CASSFTGGVTGELFF
TGCGCCAGCAGCTTTACAGGGGGCGTAACCGGGGAGCTGTTTTTT
>-|TRBJ2-1|TRBD1|TRBV19
CASSILPTGSSYNEQFF
TGTGCCAGTAGTATACTCCCGACAGGGAGCTCCTACAATGAGCAGTTCTTC
>-|TRBJ1-6|TRBD1|TRBV27
CASSSQTGGFGNSPLHF
TGTGCCAGCAGTTCGCAGACAGGGGGCTTCGGGAATTCACCCCTCCACTTT
>-|TRBJ2-7|-|TRBV5-5
CASSSPLKTGVSYEQYF
TGTGCCAGCAGCTCGCCCTTAAAGACAGGAGTCTCCTACGAGCAGTACTTC
>-|TRBJ2-2|-|TRBV7-9
CASSPQNTGELFF
TGTGCCAGCAGCCCACAGAACACCGGGGAGCTGTTTTTT
>-|TRBJ1-1|-|TRBV6-6
CASSYSRWGTEAFF
TGTGCCAGCAGTTACTCAAGGTGGGGGACTGAAGCTTTCTTT
>-|TRBJ1-6|-|TRBV11-3
CASSWSSSPLHF
TGTGCCAGCAGCTGGAGTAGTTCACCCCTCCACTTT
>-|TRBJ1-5|TRBD1|TRBV9
CASGQGQGGQPQHF
TGTGCCAGCGGTCAGGGACAGGGCGGTCAGCCCCAGCATTTT
>-|TRBJ2-1|-|TRBV5-6
CASSFRGYEQFF
TGTGCCAGCAGCTTTAGAGGCTATGAGCAGTTCTTC